The 12 T cell receptor beta chains given below trace back to one sample, sequenced in a study of shared clonotypes between healthy human individuals. Naive CD8 cells lacked CD45RO, underwent positive selection for CCR7 and left out terminally differentiated effector memory CD45RA+ cells. Sequencing used immunoSEQ multiplex PCR; TCRdb keeps in-frame clones, though not all of them. This sample has under 2,000,000 clones, with approximately 94% found just once. The sample taken for sequencing was naive CD8+ T cells sorted from blood. The receptors come from a man aged 18 to 29 in good health.

This chain connects TRBV6-1 to TRBJ1-5; possible D gene TRBD1, 6 bases. Trimming removed 4 bases from V and 4 bases from J, with 17 bases in between. CDR3 length: 16 amino acids. CDR1 and CDR2 (germline): MNHNS, SASEGT. In DNA, the CDR3 is TGTGCCAGCAGTGCGATAATGGAGGGGGGGAATCAGCCCCAGCATTTT. As protein: CASSAIMEGGNQPQHF.

Comment on this clone: The junction departs from the called germline gene at one end, perhaps through a read error. V and J are TRBV7-7 and TRBJ2-5; tentatively, D is TRBD2 (6 bases). Germline loops: CDR1 SSHAT, CDR2 FNYEAQ (reference sequence). CDR3 length: 13 amino acids. This CDR3 is CASSLFGGETQYF. The CDR3 DNA is TGTGCTAGCAGCTTATTCGGGGGAGAGACCCAGTACTTC. The entire variable domain, with the rest obtained from reference TRBV7-7 and TRBJ2-5, is as follows: GAGVSQSPRYKVTKRGQDVTLRCDPISSHATLYWYQQALGQGPEFLTYFNYEAQPDKSGLPSDRFSAERPEGSISTLTIQRTEQRDSAMYRCASSLFGGETQYFGPGTRLLVL.

The rearrangement joins TRBV15 to TRBJ2-4; possibly TRBD2 for D (5 bases). The CDR3 length is 16 residues. From germline, CDR1 is LNHNV and CDR2 YYDKDF (reference sequence). V gave up 0 bases and J gave up 8 bases, with 17 bases separating them. CDR3 DNA sequence: TGTGCCACCAGCAGAGATCGTTGGGAGTTCTTAGACATTCAGTACTTC. Translated, it gives CATSRDRWEFLDIQYF.

V and J are TRBV7-9 and TRBJ2-7; D possibly matches TRBD1 or TRBD2 (5 bases each). The CDR3 totals 13 residues. V lost 8 bases and J 5 bases, leaving 16 bases between the germline ends. CDR1 and CDR2 from the germline V gene are SEHNR and FQNEAQ (reference sequence). CDR3 coding DNA: TGTGCCAGCTGGACGGGGCACAGCGACGAGCAGTACTTC. Translation gives CASWTGHSDEQYF.

The chain couples TRBV5-6 to TRBJ2-2; possible D gene TRBD2, 5 bases. Deletions cut 4 bases from V and 9 bases from J, with 16 bases between. Germline CDR1 SGHDT, CDR2 YYEEEE. CDR3 length: 14 residues. Here the CDR3 reads CASSPQDSPRELFF. CDR3 DNA sequence: TGTGCCAGCAGCCCCCAGGACTCCCCACGGGAGCTGTTTTTT.

V gene TRBV2 combines with J gene TRBJ2-5, with a weak D call TRBD1 (6 bases). The CDR3 runs 14 residues. V was clipped by 3 bases and J by 3 bases, with 11 bases between them. Germline V gives CDR1 SNHLY, CDR2 FYNNEI. In DNA form, the CDR3 reads TGTGCCAGCAGTGATTACAGGGTTGAAGAGACCCAGTACTTC. The encoded protein is CASSDYRVEETQYF. The entire variable domain, with the rest obtained from reference TRBV2 and TRBJ2-5, is as follows: EPEVTQTPSHQVTQMGQEVILRCVPISNHLYFYWYRQILGQKVEFLVSFYNNEISEKSEIFDDQFSVERPDGSNFTLKIRSTKLEDSAMYFCASSDYRVEETQYFGPGTRLLVL.

The chain uses TRBV13 and TRBJ1-6; a possible D gene is TRBD1 (5 bases). The length of the CDR3 is 16 residues. Per the germline V gene, CDR1 is PRHDT and CDR2 is FYEKMQ (reference sequence). Trimming took off 2 bases at V and 8 bases at J, with 16 bases between the two ends. The CDR3 protein is CASSLQGSGTDSPLHF. The DNA for the CDR3 is TGTGCCAGCAGCTTACAGGGATCGGGCACTGATTCACCCCTCCACTTT.

The chain joins TRBV9 to TRBJ1-5; unclear D gene. Per the germline V gene, CDR1 is SGDLS and CDR2 is YYNGEE. The CDR3 is 15 amino acids. V was shortened by 0 bases and J by 2 bases, with 9 bases between the two germline ends. The CDR3 is CASSVGGVGNQPQHF. In DNA form, the CDR3 reads TGTGCCAGCAGCGTAGGCGGGGTTGGCAATCAGCCCCAGCATTTT.

The V call is TRBV5-6, the J call TRBJ1-2; no clear D gene. Germline CDR1 is SGHDT and CDR2 is YYEEEE. This CDR3 is built from 14 residues. Trimming took off 4 bases at V and 3 bases at J, with 13 bases between the two ends. In nucleotides, the CDR3 is TGTGCCAGCAGCGTGAGATGGGCCGACTATGGCTACACCTTC. As protein: CASSVRWADYGYTF.

CDR3: CASSHPSGGALETQYF. The CDR3, as DNA: TGTGCCAGCAGCCACCCTAGCGGGGGGGCTTTAGAGACCCAGTACTTC. This chain joins TRBV7-9 and TRBJ2-5, with 12 bases fitting TRBD2. The length of the CDR3 is 16 residues. V was clipped by 5 bases and J by 4 bases; unmatched bases: 8. Germline loops: CDR1 SEHNR, CDR2 FQNEAQ (reference sequence).

The rearrangement links TRBV5-6 to TRBJ2-5, with 10 nucleotides matching TRBD1. The J segment lost 5 bases and the V segment lost 0 bases, leaving 4 bases of the junction unmatched. CDR3 length: 15 residues. CDR1 and CDR2 from the germline V gene are SGHDT and YYEEEE. CDR3 sequence (DNA): TGTGCCAGCAGCTTGGGACAGGGGGCTTGGGAGACCCAGTACTTC. This encodes CASSLGQGAWETQYF. Full variable domain (outside the CDR3, taken from reference TRBV5-6 and TRBJ2-5): DAGVTQSPTHLIKTRGQQVTLRCSPKSGHDTVSWYQQALGQGPQFIFQYYEEEERQRGNFPDRFSGHQFPNYSSELNVNALLLGDSALYLCASSLGQGAWETQYFGPGTRLLVL.

The chain has TRBV7-9 and TRBJ2-5; no definite D call. V was shortened by 1 base and J by 3 bases, with 12 bases between the two germline ends. Germline V gene sequence: CDR1 SEHNR, CDR2 FQNEAQ (reference sequence). This CDR3 comprises 15 residues. CDR3 residues: CASSLGLGLEETQYF. The CDR3 DNA sequence: TGTGCCAGCAGCTTAGGGTTAGGGTTGGAAGAGACCCAGTACTTC. Together with reference TRBV7-9 and TRBJ2-5, the CDR3 gives the full variable domain: DTGVSQNPRHKITKRGQNVTFRCDPISEHNRLYWYRQTLGQGPEFLTYFQNEAQLEKSRLLSDRFSAERPKGSFSTLEIQRTEQGDSAMYLCASSLGLGLEETQYFGPGTRLLVL.